This is a list of T cell receptor beta chains from one sample in a study of PD-1 blockade in classical Hodgkin lymphoma. Sequencing was performed with immunoSEQ multiplex PCR; in TCRdb, only in-frame clones are kept and a portion is missing. Of roughly 150,000 clones listed, less than 80% are singletons. Material: peripheral blood mononuclear cells (PBMCs), obtained before the second cycle of nivolumab. The receptors here all came from a human donor with classical Hodgkin lymphoma. Both conserved end residues are part of each CDR3. D genes are given only for firm matches. Clone size is stated in some rows and not others, as once, few, many or a class when expanded.

TRBD1	TRBV19	TRBJ1-4	.	CASNPRGLRNEKLFF	TGTGCCAGTAACCCAAGGGGGCTCCGTAATGAAAAACTGTTTTTT
TRBD1	TRBV25-1	TRBJ2-3	once	CASSEWVGQGRSTDTQYF	TGTGCCAGCAGTGAATGGGTGGGACAGGGCCGTAGCACAGATACGCAGTATTTT
TRBD1	TRBV28	TRBJ2-7	.	CASIEGQGSYEQYF	TGTGCCAGCATAGAAGGACAGGGCTCCTACGAGCAGTACTTC
TRBD2	TRBV7-9	TRBJ2-5	.	CASSYRTSHQETQYF	TGTGCCAGCAGCTACCGGACTAGCCATCAAGAGACCCAGTACTTC
TRBD2	TRBV5-1	TRBJ2-7	few	CASSYEAGGINEQYF	TGCGCCAGCAGCTACGAAGCGGGAGGCATTAACGAGCAGTACTTC
.	TRBV5-6	TRBJ1-2	.	CASSLGVKSGAPNYGYTF	TGTGCCAGCAGCTTAGGGGTAAAGTCCGGGGCCCCCAACTATGGCTACACCTTC
.	TRBV7-8	TRBJ2-2	.	CASSPEGGYTGELFF	TGTGCCAGCAGCCCCGAAGGGGGTTACACCGGGGAGCTGTTTTTT
TRBD1	TRBV7-9	TRBJ1-2	.	CASSPRDRGMHGYTF	TGTGCCAGCAGCCCAAGGGACAGGGGTATGCATGGCTACACCTTC
TRBD1	TRBV5-1	TRBJ2-7	once	CASRLGQAYEQYF	TGCGCCAGCAGGTTAGGACAGGCCTACGAGCAGTACTTC
.	TRBV15	TRBJ2-5	.	CATSNWNPGTQYF	TGTGCCACCAGCAACTGGAATCCCGGGACCCAGTACTTC
TRBD2	TRBV12-5	TRBJ2-1	.	CASGLNSGANNEQFF	TGTGCTAGTGGTTTGAATAGCGGGGCGAACAATGAGCAGTTCTTC
TRBD1	TRBV15	TRBJ2-1	.	CATSREDRGLYNEQFF	TGTGCCACCAGCAGAGAGGACAGGGGGCTCTACAATGAGCAGTTCTTC
TRBD1	TRBV4-1	TRBJ1-2	once	CASSPRQGDGYTF	TGCGCCAGCAGCCCAAGACAGGGGGATGGCTACACCTTC
.	TRBV10-3	TRBJ2-6	.	CAISDHSGKGSGANVLTF	TGTGCCATCAGTGATCACAGTGGGAAAGGCTCTGGGGCCAACGTCCTGACTTTC
.	TRBV6-5	TRBJ2-2	.	CASSYGRLGAGELFF	TGTGCCAGCAGTTACGGGAGGCTCGGCGCCGGGGAGCTGTTTTTT
.	TRBV25-1	TRBJ2-2	few	CASSEEFAGELFF	TGTGCCAGCAGTGAAGAATTTGCCGGGGAGCTGTTTTTT
TRBD1	TRBV30	TRBJ2-1	.	CAWSVGQISYNEQFF	TGTGCCTGGAGTGTGGGACAGATCTCCTACAATGAGCAGTTCTTC
TRBD2	TRBV7-7	TRBJ2-5	.	CASSHSPEVAGVPQYF	TGTGCTAGCAGCCACTCCCCCGAAGTGGCGGGGGTCCCCCAGTACTTC
.	TRBV7-8	TRBJ1-2	few	CASSLEGTSYGYTF	TGTGCCAGCAGCTTAGAGGGGACTAGCTATGGCTACACCTTC
TRBD2	TRBV5-6	TRBJ2-3	.	CASSFSSTSGGAGDTQYF	TGTGCCAGCAGCTTTTCCTCGACTAGCGGGGGGGCAGGAGATACGCAGTATTTT
.	TRBV9	TRBJ2-2	.	CASSPRSTGTGELFF	TGTGCCAGCAGCCCCCGGTCCACGGGAACCGGGGAGCTGTTTTTT
.	TRBV19	TRBJ2-3	.	CASSMVQGRDTQYF	TGTGCCAGTAGTATGGTGCAGGGAAGAGATACGCAGTATTTT
.	TRBV18	TRBJ1-2	.	CASSADIRGYTF	TGTGCCAGCTCAGCTGACATCCGCGGCTACACCTTC
.	TRBV7-8	TRBJ2-5	once	CASSSGTDTTQYF	TGTGCCAGCAGCAGCGGGACAGACACGACCCAGTACTTC
.	TRBV18	TRBJ2-3	.	CASSPPGRGLLTDTQYF	TGTGCCAGCTCACCACCGGGTCGGGGCCTCCTCACAGATACGCAGTATTTT
TRBD1	TRBV5-1	TRBJ2-6	.	CASSLFSGTASGANVLTF	TGCGCCAGCAGCTTGTTCTCCGGGACAGCCTCTGGGGCCAACGTCCTGACTTTC
.	TRBV27	TRBJ2-2	.	CASSAYRGLSPSGELFF	TGTGCCAGCAGTGCCTACCGGGGCCTATCCCCCTCCGGGGAGCTGTTTTTT
TRBD1	TRBV5-4	TRBJ2-4	.	CASSIQGVGNIQYF	TGTGCCAGCAGCATACAGGGGGTGGGAAACATTCAGTACTTC
.	TRBV7-2	TRBJ2-3	few	CASSRQLYTDTQYF	TGTGCCAGCAGCCGACAGCTCTACACAGATACGCAGTATTTT
TRBD2	TRBV13	TRBJ2-3	.	CASSPSGLAANTQYF	TGTGCCAGCAGCCCATCGGGACTAGCAGCAAATACGCAGTATTTT
.	TRBV19	TRBJ2-2	.	CASNLVGPADGELFF	TGTGCCAGTAACCTCGTCGGACCCGCCGACGGGGAGCTGTTTTTT
.	TRBV7-9	TRBJ2-3	.	CASSSTNTDTQYF	TGTGCCAGCAGCTCGACAAACACAGATACGCAGTATTTT
TRBD1	TRBV18	TRBJ1-2	.	CASSPSGTGLAYGYTF	TGTGCCAGCTCACCAAGCGGGACAGGCTTAGCCTATGGCTACACCTTC
TRBD1	TRBV6-5	TRBJ1-1	few	CASSPTAGGVTEAFF	TGTGCCAGCAGTCCGACCGCAGGGGGCGTCACTGAAGCTTTCTTT
.	TRBV19	TRBJ2-7	.	CASGSGRGLGYEQYF	TGTGCCAGTGGTTCTGGCCGGGGCCTCGGCTACGAGCAGTACTTC
TRBD2	TRBV9	TRBJ2-1	.	CASSVEGRGGPYNEQFF	TGTGCCAGCAGCGTAGAGGGGCGGGGGGGCCCCTACAATGAGCAGTTCTTC
TRBD1	TRBV30	TRBJ2-7	.	CAWSALVQGALYEQYF	TGTGCCTGGAGTGCCTTAGTACAGGGGGCTCTTTACGAGCAGTACTTC
TRBD1	TRBV5-8	TRBJ1-1	.	CASSLETGGREAFF	TGTGCCAGCAGCTTGGAGACAGGGGGCAGGGAAGCTTTCTTT
TRBD1	TRBV6-1	TRBJ2-4	.	CASSEMGQGFFQYF	TGTGCCAGCAGTGAAATGGGACAGGGTTTCTTTCAGTACTTC
.	TRBV2	TRBJ1-1	.	CASSELGSLNTEAFF	TGTGCCAGCAGTGAATTAGGGTCCCTGAACACTGAAGCTTTCTTT
TRBD1	TRBV30	TRBJ1-2	.	CAWSRQGDGYTF	TGTGCCTGGAGTCGACAGGGGGACGGCTACACCTTC
.	TRBV7-3	TRBJ1-1	.	CASSTDGNTEAFF	TGTGCCAGCAGCACAGACGGAAACACTGAAGCTTTCTTT
.	TRBV4-3	TRBJ1-1	.	CASSQEPTNTEAFF	TGCGCCAGCAGCCAAGAGCCAACTAACACTGAAGCTTTCTTT
.	TRBV5-6	TRBJ1-2	.	CASSLGQARTANYGYTF	TGTGCCAGCAGCTTAGGACAAGCCCGGACCGCTAACTATGGCTACACCTTC
.	TRBV25-1	TRBJ2-2	.	CASSDPRVPSGELFF	TGTGCCAGCAGTGATCCACGGGTCCCCTCCGGGGAGCTGTTTTTT
TRBD2	TRBV13	TRBJ2-4	.	CASSLGLLAGGPRWDIQYF	TGTGCCAGCAGCTTAGGCTTACTAGCGGGGGGGCCAAGGTGGGACATTCAGTACTTC
TRBD1	TRBV4-2	TRBJ1-6	.	CASSQVSDRSNSPLHF	TGTGCCAGCAGCCAAGTGTCGGACAGGTCTAATTCACCCCTCCACTTT
.	TRBV7-9	TRBJ1-5	.	CASSYPGSNQPQHF	TGTGCCAGCAGCTATCCAGGGAGCAATCAGCCCCAGCATTTT
.	TRBV10-3	TRBJ1-1	.	CAISESAGSVTEAFF	TGTGCCATCAGTGAGTCGGCAGGATCCGTCACTGAAGCTTTCTTT
.	TRBV19	TRBJ2-3	.	CASSPNLGDTQYF	TGTGCCAGTAGTCCCAACCTGGGAGATACGCAGTATTTT
.	TRBV9	TRBJ1-1	.	CASTLEGGTEAFF	TGTGCCAGCACCCTGGAGGGCGGCACTGAAGCTTTCTTT
TRBD1	TRBV11-3	TRBJ2-5	.	CASSLGQGGGETQYF	TGTGCCAGCAGCTTGGGACAGGGAGGAGGGGAGACCCAGTACTTC
.	TRBV30	TRBJ2-7	.	CAWSGRSYEQYF	TGTGCCTGGAGTGGCAGGAGCTACGAGCAGTACTTC
TRBD2	TRBV10-3	TRBJ2-7	few	CAISDPTGRTSGRGSYEQYF	TGTGCCATCAGTGACCCGACAGGTAGGACTAGCGGGAGAGGATCCTACGAGCAGTACTTC